This entry lists 27 T cell receptor beta chains sequenced from one sample in a study of cytomegalovirus exposure and HLA in healthy donors. It was with 60 Vbeta and 13 Jbeta primers that the PCR ran. The protocol was immunoSEQ multiplex PCR, while the TCRdb copy is restricted to in-frame clones and leaves out a portion. Found here are fewer than 130,000 clones, 60% to 85% of them singletons; the top ten hold 1% to 1.5%. Sample: PBMCs. The receptor source for this set is a woman aged 25 to 39 in good health and CMV-seronegative.

This clone was found a few times. The V call is TRBV7-8, the J call TRBJ2-7; maybe TRBD2 (5 bases). This CDR3 is built from 13 residues. The germline V gene encodes CDR1 SGHVS and CDR2 FQNEAQ. V was shortened by 6 bases and J by 6 bases, with 15 bases between the two germline ends. The DNA for the CDR3 is TGTGCCAGCAGTCGGACTGTCGCCCCCGAGCAGTACTTC. This codes for CASSRTVAPEQYF.

This chain joins TRBV30 and TRBJ2-7; the D gene is possibly TRBD1 (6 bases). The CDR3 is made up of 12 amino acids. The germline gives CDR1 GTSNPN, CDR2 SVGIG (reference sequence). The V end lost 7 bases, the J end lost 4 bases, and 14 bases lay between the germline ends. The DNA for the CDR3 is TGTGCCTTCATATCAGGGGTATACGAGCAGTACTTC. As protein: CAFISGVYEQYF.

The J gene is TRBJ1-1, the V gene TRBV7-8, with 7 bases fitting TRBD1. The CDR3 consists of 14 residues. Trimming took 5 bases from V and 2 from J; bases not matched to a gene: 5. Germline V gene sequence: CDR1 SGHVS, CDR2 FQNEAQ. This CDR3 reads CASSLGTANTEAFF. The CDR3 region has the DNA TGTGCCAGCAGCCTGGGGACAGCCAACACTGAAGCTTTCTTT.

V gene TRBV28 combines with J gene TRBJ2-7; 10 bases align to TRBD1. The germline V gene has CDR1 MDHEN and CDR2 SYDVKM. The CDR3 consists of 15 residues. Germline trimming cut 6 bases from V and 0 bases from J; bases unmatched to any gene: 5. The CDR3 DNA reads TGTGCCAGCAGGGACAGGGGGTTGAGCTCCTACGAGCAGTACTTC. Its protein product is CASRDRGLSSYEQYF.

In this sample, this clone turned up once. This rearrangement joins TRBV2 to TRBJ2-7; perhaps TRBD1 as D (6 bases). V lost 7 bases to trimming and J lost 4 bases, with 11 bases between them. CDR3 length: 12 residues. Germline CDR1 reads SNHLY; CDR2 reads FYNNEI. The CDR3 region is CASNVQGYEQYF. CDR3 coding DNA: TGTGCCAGCAATGTACAGGGTTACGAGCAGTACTTC.

The chain recombines TRBV7-2 with TRBJ2-5, with D unresolved. In germline, CDR1 is SGHTA, CDR2 FQGNSA. V lost 5 bases and J lost 5, with 6 bases in between. The CDR3 loop spans 11 amino acids. The CDR3 coding sequence is TGTGCCAGCAGCCTATGGGAGACCCAGTACTTC. Protein: CASSLWETQYF. The full variable domain, rest sourced from reference TRBV7-2 and TRBJ2-5, is GAGVSQSPSNKVTEKGKDVELRCDPISGHTALYWYRQSLGQGLEFLIYFQGNSAPDKSGLPSDRFSAERTGGSVSTLTIQRTQQEDSAVYLCASSLWETQYFGPGTRLLVL.

The CDR3 loop is CASTPRRDFYEQYF. CDR3 DNA: TGTGCCAGCACCCCCCGGCGGGACTTCTACGAGCAGTACTTC. V usage is TRBV6-7 and J usage is TRBJ2-7; D possibly corresponds to TRBD2 (6 bases). TRBV6-7 is an open reading frame whose function is uncertain. The CDR3 has 14 amino acids. Deletions cut 7 bases from V and 3 bases from J, with 16 bases between.

V is TRBV6-5 and J is TRBJ2-5; TRBD2 might be the D (6 bases). V was trimmed by 6 bases and J by 7 bases, leaving 18 bases between them. Germline loops: CDR1 MNHEY, CDR2 SVGAGI. This CDR3 has 14 amino acids. The CDR3 sequence: CASSWGESSGTQYF. The CDR3 DNA reads TGTGCCAGCAGCTGGGGGGAAAGTAGCGGGACCCAGTACTTC.

The chain uses TRBV4-2 and TRBJ2-7, with D hard to call. Germline V lookup: CDR1 LGHNA, CDR2 YNFKEQ. The CDR3 extends over 15 amino acids. Trimming left V 0 bases short and J 2 bases short, with 11 bases between. The CDR3: CASSQEVGDTYEQYF. CDR3 DNA: TGTGCCAGCAGCCAAGAAGTTGGCGACACCTACGAGCAGTACTTC.

V gene TRBV10-3 combines with J gene TRBJ2-3; 14 bases match TRBD2. This CDR3 is built from 15 residues. J lost 7 bases, V lost 8 bases, and 8 bases had no gene match. Germline CDR1 and CDR2: ENHRY and SYGVKD. CDR3: CAIGGLAGEGNTQYF. CDR3 in DNA: TGTGCCATCGGGGGACTAGCGGGAGAGGGAAATACGCAGTATTTT.

The genes are TRBV5-1 and TRBJ2-7; possible D gene TRBD1, 6 bases. Germline assignment: CDR1 SGHRS and CDR2 YFSETQ. The CDR3 contains 14 residues. Deletions cut 7 bases from V and 3 bases from J, with 17 bases between. CDR3 nucleotide sequence: TGCGCCAGCTCCGGGGACACCATGGGCTACGAGCAGTACTTC. Encoded protein: CASSGDTMGYEQYF.

The rearrangement uses TRBV28 and TRBJ2-2, with 7 nucleotides matching TRBD1. This CDR3 has 16 amino acids. Trimming at V came to 10 bases and at J to 4 bases, leaving 15 bases not matched to a gene. Germline loops: CDR1 MDHEN, CDR2 SYDVKM. The CDR3 DNA is TGTGCCACCCCCAAACGCGAGGGGGCGGGCACCGGGGAGCTGTTTTTT. Translated: CATPKREGAGTGELFF. Filled out from reference TRBV28 and TRBJ2-2, the complete variable domain reads DVKVTQSSRYLVKRTGEKVFLECVQDMDHENMFWYRQDPGLGLRLIYFSYDVKMKEKGDIPEGYSVSREKKERFSLILESASTNQTSMYLCATPKREGAGTGELFFGEGSRLTVL.

This chain connects TRBV28 to TRBJ1-2; 10 bases are shared with TRBD1. Looked up from germline, CDR1 is MDHEN and CDR2 is SYDVKM. With V trimmed by 7 bases and J by 7 bases, 6 bases remained unmatched. This CDR3 contains 13 residues. CDR3 DNA: TGTGCCAGCAAGACAGGGGGCGGAGGTGGCTACACCTTC. As protein: CASKTGGGGGYTF.

The chain links TRBV5-1 to TRBJ2-1; the D gene is possibly TRBD1 (5 bases). This CDR3 contains 11 residues. The V end lost 4 bases, the J end lost 13 bases, and 12 bases lay between the germline ends. Germline CDR1 reads SGHRS; CDR2 reads YFSETQ. Written as DNA, the CDR3 is TGCGCCAGCAGCGCTGCAGGGATCCAGTTCTTC. Protein: CASSAAGIQFF.

This clone was found a few times. The chain recombines TRBV11-1 with TRBJ2-3; a possible D gene is TRBD2 (5 bases). Germline CDR1 is SGHAT and CDR2 is FQDESV (reference sequence). The length of the CDR3 is 16 residues. Trimming cost V 0 bases and J 0 bases, with 10 bases left between them. The DNA for the CDR3 is TGTGCCAGCAGCTTAGCGCGGCTAGCCAGCACAGATACGCAGTATTTT. This encodes CASSLARLASTDTQYF. The complete variable domain, with remaining parts taken from reference TRBV11-1 and TRBJ2-3, reads EAEVAQSPRYKITEKSQAVAFWCDPISGHATLYWYRQILGQGPELLVQFQDESVVDDSQLPKDRFSAERLKGVDSTLKIQPAELGDSAMYLCASSLARLASTDTQYFGPGTRLTVL.

The rearrangement links TRBV4-3 to TRBJ2-7; 8 bases are shared with TRBD1. Germline V CDR1 and CDR2: LGHNA, YSLEER. V lost 4 bases, J lost 2 bases, and 7 bases stayed unmatched. The CDR3 totals 15 residues. The CDR3 DNA reads as TGCGCCAGCAGCCGGTCAGGGGGCTCTCCCTACGAGCAGTACTTC. It translates to CASSRSGGSPYEQYF.

The gene calls are TRBV28 and TRBJ1-4; D call uncertain. The CDR3 is 12 residues long. CDR1 and CDR2 from the germline V gene are MDHEN and SYDVKM. V lost 6 bases to trimming and J lost 8 bases, with 10 bases between them. The CDR3 DNA reads as TGTGCCAGCAGACCCCGAGAGGAAAAACTGTTTTTT. As protein: CASRPREEKLFF.

About this clone itself: A read error may account for a junction end that differs from germline. The chain couples TRBV7-9 to TRBJ2-7; maybe TRBD2 (6 bases). The germline CDR1 and CDR2 sequences are SEHNR and FQNEAQ (reference sequence). This CDR3 is 14 amino acids long. In nucleotides, the CDR3 is TGTGCCAGCAGCTTAATAGAGATGGGCGGGACCCCTAGTTTC. It translates to CASSLIEMGGTPSF.

This clone has a single count. V gene TRBV27 combines with J gene TRBJ1-5; the D gene is possibly TRBD1 (6 bases). With 3 bases removed from V and 3 bases from J, the gap between germline ends came to 12 bases. The CDR3 runs to 15 residues. Germline CDR1 MNHEY, CDR2 SMNVEV (reference sequence). The CDR3 region has the DNA TGTGCCAGCAGTTTCGGAACAGGGTTCAATCAGCCCCAGCATTTT. It translates to CASSFGTGFNQPQHF.

The V call is TRBV5-1, the J call TRBJ2-7, with D perhaps TRBD1 (6 bases). The CDR3 covers 15 residues. V was trimmed by 0 bases and J by 2 bases, leaving 12 bases between them. CDR1 is SGHRS and CDR2 is YFSETQ in the germline V gene. The CDR3 region is CASSLDLQGAYEQYF. DNA of the CDR3: TGCGCCAGCAGCTTGGATTTACAGGGAGCCTACGAGCAGTACTTC.

The V call is TRBV6-6, the J call TRBJ1-5; D remains ambiguous. Trimming left V 7 bases short and J 4 bases short, with 14 bases between. Per germline, CDR1 MNHNY and CDR2 SVGAGI (reference sequence). The CDR3 is made up of 14 amino acids. CDR3 in DNA: TGTGCCAGCACTCCTCCTAGCCGAAATCAGCCCCAGCATTTT. Its translation: CASTPPSRNQPQHF.

J is TRBJ1-2 and V is TRBV7-8; a possible D gene is TRBD1 (5 bases). The CDR3 totals 14 residues. Trimming removed 5 bases at V and 5 bases at J, with 15 bases between. Per the germline V gene, CDR1 is SGHVS and CDR2 is FQNEAQ. Here the CDR3 DNA reads TGTGCCAGCAGCCACACAGAGACAGATTATGGCTACACCTTC. Protein: CASSHTETDYGYTF.

The V call is TRBV12-5, the J call TRBJ1-1; D might be TRBD1 (5 bases). CDR1 is LGHNT, CDR2 FRNRAP, per germline. The CDR3 extends over 16 amino acids. Trimming took off 0 bases at V and 0 bases at J, with 11 bases between the two ends. The CDR3 loop is CASGLVLGAMNTEAFF. The CDR3, as DNA: TGTGCTAGTGGTTTGGTACTTGGGGCAATGAACACTGAAGCTTTCTTT.

This clone was observed once. The rearrangement joins TRBV5-1 to TRBJ2-5; TRBD1 is a possible D gene (5 bases). CDR1 SGHRS and CDR2 YFSETQ come from the germline V gene. The CDR3 is 13 residues long. V lost 5 bases, J lost 3 bases, and 11 bases lay in between. The CDR3 sequence is CASSFRQKETQYF. The DNA for the CDR3 is TGCGCCAGCAGTTTCAGACAGAAAGAGACCCAGTACTTC.

V gene TRBV5-1 combines with J gene TRBJ2-5, with D perhaps matching TRBD1 (6 bases). TRBJ2-7 matches the DNA end more closely, so the J call is doubtful. From germline, CDR1 is SGHRS and CDR2 YFSETQ. The CDR3 totals 12 residues. The CDR3 reads CASRTGPHEQYF. The CDR3 region has the DNA TGCGCCAGCAGGACAGGTCCCCACGAGCAGTACTTC.

This clone was detected only once. V is TRBV5-1 and J is TRBJ2-5; a possible D gene is TRBD2 (7 bases). Germline V gene sequence: CDR1 SGHRS, CDR2 YFSETQ. This CDR3 is built from 13 residues. V lost 7 bases to trimming and J lost 3 bases, with 13 bases between them. The CDR3 spells CASGRGGEETQYF. CDR3 sequence (DNA): TGCGCCAGCGGTAGGGGGGGTGAAGAGACCCAGTACTTC.

This clone was picked up a small number of times. CDR3 nucleotides: TGCAGCGTTTTTGGGACAGAACGTTTTGGGACCCAGTACTTC. Its protein product is CSVFGTERFGTQYF. This chain links TRBV29-1 with TRBJ2-5, with 7 bases that match TRBD1. V was pared by 5 bases and J by 7 bases, with 13 bases of the junction left unmatched. CDR1 is SQVTM, CDR2 ANQGSEA, per germline. The CDR3 length is 14 residues.